This T cell receptor beta chain emerged from a study of sequential checkpoint blockade in melanoma. Study-level information: Arm A got nivolumab then ipilimumab; arm B the reverse, 1:1. Each arm's sequence ended with maintenance nivolumab.

Noted treatment: randomized to nivolumab then ipilimumab (arm A) or the reverse (arm B). Patients had received no earlier DNA-damaging chemotherapy. Live CD3+CD8+ CD19− CD56− cells were sorted from PBMCs. Profiled with immunoSEQ multiplex PCR; TCRdb holds only in-frame clones, not every one. The sample yields about 18,000 clones, about 75% seen once. V gave up 5 bases and J gave up 3 bases; unmatched junction bases: 12. Germline CDR1 is MDHEN and CDR2 is SYDVKM. This CDR3 comprises 16 residues. This chain links TRBV28 with TRBJ1-1, with 7 bases identical to TRBD1. The clonotype was recovered from a human donor with melanoma. The material was CD8+ T cells sorted from blood (inferred from file names), obtained from a patient given nivolumab and ipilimumab in sequence. In DNA, the CDR3 is TGTGCCAGCAGTCCAGAGGAGGGGGCTCTTGACACTGAAGCTTTCTTT. It specifies CASSPEEGALDTEAFF. Filled out from reference TRBV28 and TRBJ1-1, the complete variable domain reads DVKVTQSSRYLVKRTGEKVFLECVQDMDHENMFWYRQDPGLGLRLIYFSYDVKMKEKGDIPEGYSVSREKKERFSLILESASTNQTSMYLCASSPEEGALDTEAFFGQGTRLTVV.